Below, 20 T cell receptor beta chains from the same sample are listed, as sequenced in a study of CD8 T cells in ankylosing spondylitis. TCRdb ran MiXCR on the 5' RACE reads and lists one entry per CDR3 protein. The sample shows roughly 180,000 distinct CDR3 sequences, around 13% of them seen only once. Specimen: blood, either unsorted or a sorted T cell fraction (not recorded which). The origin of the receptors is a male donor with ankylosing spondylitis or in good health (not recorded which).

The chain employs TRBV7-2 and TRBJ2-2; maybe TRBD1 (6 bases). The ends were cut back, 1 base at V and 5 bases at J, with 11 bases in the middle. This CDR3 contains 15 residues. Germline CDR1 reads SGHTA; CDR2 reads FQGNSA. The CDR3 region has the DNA TGTGCCAGCAGCTTAGACAGGGTGAAAACCGGGGAGCTGTTTTTT. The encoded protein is CASSLDRVKTGELFF.

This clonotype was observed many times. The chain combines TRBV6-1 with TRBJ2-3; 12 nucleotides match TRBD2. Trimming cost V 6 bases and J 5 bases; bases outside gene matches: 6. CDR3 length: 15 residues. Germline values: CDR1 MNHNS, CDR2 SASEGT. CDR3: CASSTTSGSLDTQYF. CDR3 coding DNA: TGTGCCAGCAGCACGACTAGCGGGAGTTTAGATACGCAGTATTTT.

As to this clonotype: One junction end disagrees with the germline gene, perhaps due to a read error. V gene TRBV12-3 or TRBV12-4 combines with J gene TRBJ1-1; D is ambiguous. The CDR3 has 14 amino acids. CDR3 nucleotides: TGTGCCAGCAGGGCTAAGGGCCCAGGTCCAGAGCGGTCCTTT. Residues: CASRAKGPGPERSF.

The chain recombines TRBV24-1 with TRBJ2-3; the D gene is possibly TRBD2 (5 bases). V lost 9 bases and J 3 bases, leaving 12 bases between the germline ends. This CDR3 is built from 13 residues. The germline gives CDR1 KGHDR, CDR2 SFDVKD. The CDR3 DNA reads TGTGCCACCTTTACTAGTGGGACAGATACGCAGTATTTT. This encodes CATFTSGTDTQYF.

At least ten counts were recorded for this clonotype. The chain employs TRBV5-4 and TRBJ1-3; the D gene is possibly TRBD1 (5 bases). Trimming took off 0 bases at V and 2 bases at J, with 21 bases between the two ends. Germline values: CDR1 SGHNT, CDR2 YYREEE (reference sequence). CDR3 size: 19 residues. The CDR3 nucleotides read TGTGCCAGCAGCTTGGCCTGGCAGGGAGCTAATACCGCTGGAAACACCATATATTTT. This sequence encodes CASSLAWQGANTAGNTIYF.

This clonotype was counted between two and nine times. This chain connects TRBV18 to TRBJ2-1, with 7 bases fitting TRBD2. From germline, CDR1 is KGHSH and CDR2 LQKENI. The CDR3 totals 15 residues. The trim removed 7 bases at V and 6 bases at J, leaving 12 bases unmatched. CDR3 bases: TGTGCCAGCTTAACGGGGACTACCCGACGCAATGAGCAGTTCTTC. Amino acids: CASLTGTTRRNEQFF.

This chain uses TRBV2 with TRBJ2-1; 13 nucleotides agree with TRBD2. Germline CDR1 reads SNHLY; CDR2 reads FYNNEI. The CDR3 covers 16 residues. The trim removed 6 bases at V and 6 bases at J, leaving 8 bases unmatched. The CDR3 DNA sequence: TGTGCCAGCAGGGGGACTAGCGGGGCCTTGCGCAATGAGCAGTTCTTC. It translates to CASRGTSGALRNEQFF.

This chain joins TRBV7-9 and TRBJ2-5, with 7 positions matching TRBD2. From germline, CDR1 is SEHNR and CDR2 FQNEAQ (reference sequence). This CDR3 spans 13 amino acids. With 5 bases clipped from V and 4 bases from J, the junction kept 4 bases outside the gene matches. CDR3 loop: CASSAGGGETQYF. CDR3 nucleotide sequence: TGTGCCAGCAGCGCTGGGGGGGGAGAGACCCAGTACTTC.

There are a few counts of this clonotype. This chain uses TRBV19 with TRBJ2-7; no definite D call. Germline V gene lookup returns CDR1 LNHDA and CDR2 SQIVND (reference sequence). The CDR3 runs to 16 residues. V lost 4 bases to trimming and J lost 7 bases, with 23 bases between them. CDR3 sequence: CASSTSPGRGSAEQYF. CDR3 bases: TGTGCCAGTAGTACATCACCGGGCCGAGGCTCGGCTGAGCAGTACTTC.

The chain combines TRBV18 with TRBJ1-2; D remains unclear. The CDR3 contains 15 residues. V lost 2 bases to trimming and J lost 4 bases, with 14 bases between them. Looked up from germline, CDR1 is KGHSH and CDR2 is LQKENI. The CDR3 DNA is TGTGCCAGCTCACCAGTAGGGATCCTTGCCTATGGCTACACCTTC. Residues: CASSPVGILAYGYTF.

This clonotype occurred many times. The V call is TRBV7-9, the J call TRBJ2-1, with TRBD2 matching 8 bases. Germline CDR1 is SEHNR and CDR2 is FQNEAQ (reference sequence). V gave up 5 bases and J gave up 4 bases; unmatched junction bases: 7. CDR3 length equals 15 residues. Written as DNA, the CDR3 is TGTGCCAGCAGCGCGGCCGGGACTAGTTACAATGAGCAGTTCTTC. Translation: CASSAAGTSYNEQFF.

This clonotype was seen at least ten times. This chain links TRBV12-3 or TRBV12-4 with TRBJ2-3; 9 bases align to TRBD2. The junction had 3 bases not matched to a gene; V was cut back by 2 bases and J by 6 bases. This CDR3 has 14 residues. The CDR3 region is CASSLSAGGDTQYF. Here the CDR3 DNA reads TGTGCCAGCAGTTTATCAGCGGGGGGTGATACGCAGTATTTT.

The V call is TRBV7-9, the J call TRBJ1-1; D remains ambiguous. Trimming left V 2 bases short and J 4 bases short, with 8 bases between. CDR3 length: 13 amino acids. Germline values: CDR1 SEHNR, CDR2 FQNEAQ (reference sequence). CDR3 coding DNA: TGTGCCAGCAGCTTACTTGATAGCACTGAAGCTTTCTTT. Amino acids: CASSLLDSTEAFF.

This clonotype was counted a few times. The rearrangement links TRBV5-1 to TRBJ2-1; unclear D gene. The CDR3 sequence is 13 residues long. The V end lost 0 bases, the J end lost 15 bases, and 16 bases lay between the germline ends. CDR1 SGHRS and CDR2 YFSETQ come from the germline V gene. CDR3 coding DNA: TGCGCCAGCAGCTTGGGTGGCGGCAGGATCCTGTTCTTC. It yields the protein CASSLGGGRILFF.

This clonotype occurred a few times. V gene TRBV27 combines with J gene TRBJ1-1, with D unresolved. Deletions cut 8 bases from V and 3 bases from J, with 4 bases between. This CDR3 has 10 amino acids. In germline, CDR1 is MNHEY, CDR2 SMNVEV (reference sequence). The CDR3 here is CASGHTEAFF. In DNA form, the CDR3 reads TGTGCCAGCGGCCACACTGAAGCTTTCTTT.

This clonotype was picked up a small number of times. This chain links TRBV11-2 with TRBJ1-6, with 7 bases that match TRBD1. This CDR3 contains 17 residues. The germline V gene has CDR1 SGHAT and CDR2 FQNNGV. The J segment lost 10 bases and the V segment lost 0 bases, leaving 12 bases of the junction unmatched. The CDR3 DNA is TGTGCCAGCAGCTTAGATCTCGTTTACAGGGGAAGGTCACCCCTCCACTTT. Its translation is CASSLDLVYRGRSPLHF. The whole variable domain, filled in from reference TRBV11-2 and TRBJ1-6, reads EAGVAQSPRYKIIEKRQSVAFWCNPISGHATLYWYQQILGQGPKLLIQFQNNGVVDDSQLPKDRFSAERLKGVDSTLKIQPAKLEDSAVYLCASSLDLVYRGRSPLHFGNGTRLTVT.

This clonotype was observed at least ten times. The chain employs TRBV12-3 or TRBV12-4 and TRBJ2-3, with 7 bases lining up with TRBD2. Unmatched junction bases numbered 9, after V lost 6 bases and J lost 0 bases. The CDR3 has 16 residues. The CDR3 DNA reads TGTGCCAGCAGCCGTCCGGGGGGTATCAGCACAGATACGCAGTATTTT. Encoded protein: CASSRPGGISTDTQYF.

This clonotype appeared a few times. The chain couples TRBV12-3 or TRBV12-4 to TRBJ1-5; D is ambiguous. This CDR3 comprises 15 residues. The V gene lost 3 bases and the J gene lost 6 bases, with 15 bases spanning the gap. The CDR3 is CASSFGVRAAQPQHF. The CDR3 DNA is TGTGCCAGCAGTTTTGGGGTTCGGGCGGCTCAGCCCCAGCATTTT.

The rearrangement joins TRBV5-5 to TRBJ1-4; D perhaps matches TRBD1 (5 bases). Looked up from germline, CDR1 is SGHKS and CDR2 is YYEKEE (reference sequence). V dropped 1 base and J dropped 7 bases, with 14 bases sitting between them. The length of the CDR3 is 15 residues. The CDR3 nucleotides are TGTGCCAGCAGCTTGCCCGTGGGGACCGGTGAAAAACTGTTTTTT. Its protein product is CASSLPVGTGEKLFF.

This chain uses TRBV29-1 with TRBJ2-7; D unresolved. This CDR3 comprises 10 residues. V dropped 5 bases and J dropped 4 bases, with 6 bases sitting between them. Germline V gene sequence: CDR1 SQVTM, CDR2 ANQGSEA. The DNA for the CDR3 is TGCAGCGTTATGGCATACGAGCAGTACTTC. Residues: CSVMAYEQYF.